This TCR beta chain was sequenced during a study of T-cell memory formation after mild COVID-19. About the study: Largely donor-specific sequence clusters came from a couple of donors. General study points: Clones contracting over day 15 to 85 were CD4/CD8 balanced, with later expanders leaning CD4+. Several responding clones turned up in pre-infection memory, indicating that cross-reactive memory may have taken part.

TCRdb re-called the 5' RACE reads through MiXCR, storing one row per CDR3 protein. Of about 110,000 distinct CDR3 sequences in the sample, over 20% were seen once. A note on this clonotype: Its antigen is undetermined.

V shed 6 bases and J shed 4 bases, with 13 bases lying between them. The CDR3 consists of 13 residues. Germline V CDR1 and CDR2: SGHRS, YFSETQ. The chain carries TRBV5-1 and TRBJ1-1, with D tentatively TRBD1 (6 bases). The source is a man aged 18 to 35 who had mild COVID-19 (a few samples of this study predate the infection). Cell type and time point are not known. The material sequenced was PBMCs or a T cell subset sorted from them (not recorded which). The CDR3 sequence: CASTTGGVTEAFF. CDR3 nucleotides: TGCGCCAGCACAACCGGGGGCGTCACTGAAGCTTTCTTT.